The next 25 T cell receptor beta chains were all read from a single sample in a study of blood T cell repertoires in COVID-19. Produced via immunoSEQ multiplex PCR; TCRdb's table is partial and in-frame only. The data hold roughly 50,000 clones, with less than 90% observed a single time. The specimen was peripheral blood. These receptors were taken from a human donor in a cohort sampled during active COVID-19.

The chain uses TRBV18 and TRBJ1-1; D gene uncertain. Germline CDR1 KGHSH, CDR2 LQKENI. The ends were cut back, 2 bases at V and 1 base at J, with 8 bases in the middle. This CDR3 is built from 14 residues. The CDR3 DNA follows: TGTGCCAGCTCACCAGCTATTACGAACACTGAAGCTTTCTTT. It codes for CASSPAITNTEAFF. The full variable domain, with the rest looked up from reference TRBV18 and TRBJ1-1, is NAGVMQNPRHLVRRRGQEARLRCSPMKGHSHVYWYRQLPEEGLKFMVYLQKENIIDESGMPKERFSAEFPKEGPSILRIQQVVRGDSAAYFCASSPAITNTEAFFGQGTRLTVV.

CDR3 sequence reads: CASSLASRRRELRFSEQYF. DNA of the CDR3: TGTGCCAGCAGCTTAGCGTCGAGGCGACGGGAGCTCCGATTTAGCGAGCAGTACTTC. V gene TRBV7-6 combines with J gene TRBJ2-7, with D possibly TRBD2 on 6 matching bases. CDR3 length equals 19 residues. Trimming removed 0 bases from V and 6 bases from J, with 27 bases in between. Germline loops: CDR1 SGHVS, CDR2 FNYEAQ. The variable domain in full, with the rest retrieved from reference TRBV7-6 and TRBJ2-7, is GAGVSQSPRYKVTKRGQDVALRCDPISGHVSLYWYRQALGQGPEFLTYFNYEAQQDKSGLPNDRFSAERPEGSISTLTIQRTEQRDSAMYRCASSLASRRRELRFSEQYFGPGTRLTVT.

The V gene is TRBV10-1, the J gene TRBJ2-7; 8 nucleotides match TRBD1. The CDR3 spans 15 residues. Germline CDR1 is WNHNN and CDR2 is SYGVQD (reference sequence). Trimming took 2 bases from V and 6 from J; bases not matched to a gene: 9. The CDR3 spells CASSEGQGPSREQYF. CDR3 coding DNA: TGCGCCAGCAGTGAGGGACAGGGTCCTTCTCGCGAGCAGTACTTC.

This clone was seen just once. This chain connects TRBV5-5 to TRBJ2-3; TRBD1 matches 12 bases. Germline assignment: CDR1 SGHKS and CDR2 YYEKEE (reference sequence). Trimming cost V 4 bases and J 4 bases; bases outside gene matches: 4. The CDR3 runs 15 residues. In DNA form, the CDR3 reads TGTGCCAGCAGCCAGGGGACAGGGGGCGCAGATACGCAGTATTTT. It is translated as CASSQGTGGADTQYF.

The chain joins TRBV19 to TRBJ1-1; 9 nucleotides align to TRBD1. V was pared by 5 bases and J by 4 bases, with 5 bases of the junction left unmatched. This CDR3 is built from 14 residues. The germline CDR1 and CDR2 sequences are LNHDA and SQIVND (reference sequence). CDR3 region: CASSGTGGGTEAFF. The CDR3 DNA sequence: TGTGCCAGTAGTGGCACAGGGGGCGGCACTGAAGCTTTCTTT.

This clone was counted between two and nine times. The CDR3 loop is CASSYGTNYEQYF. CDR3 nucleotides: TGTGCCAGCAGTTACGGGACAAACTACGAGCAGTACTTC. The chain carries TRBV6-2 or TRBV6-3 and TRBJ2-7; TRBD1 might be the D (6 bases). Germline V gene sequence: CDR1 MNHEY, CDR2 SVGEGT. This CDR3 contains 13 residues. V was trimmed by 2 bases and J by 3 bases, leaving 8 bases between them.

The chain uses TRBV6-5 and TRBJ2-6; D is undetermined. The germline gives CDR1 MNHEY, CDR2 SVGAGI. The CDR3 contains 14 residues. Trimming removed 5 bases from V and 0 bases from J, with 5 bases in between. In nucleotides, the CDR3 is TGTGCCAGCAGTCAGTCCTCTGGGGCCAACGTCCTGACTTTC. Translation: CASSQSSGANVLTF.

The rearrangement uses TRBV7-9 and TRBJ2-3, with 10 bases matching TRBD2. With 3 bases clipped from V and 0 bases from J, the junction kept 6 bases outside the gene matches. The germline V gene has CDR1 SEHNR and CDR2 FQNEAQ (reference sequence). The CDR3 is 17 amino acids. CDR3 in DNA: TGTGCCAGCAGCTTCCTCTCGACTAGCGGGAGCACAGATACGCAGTATTTT. Protein product: CASSFLSTSGSTDTQYF.

This chain's CDR3 is CASSSPPRGETQYF. The CDR3 coding sequence is TGTGCCAGCAGCTCACCCCCCCGGGGAGAGACCCAGTACTTC. J is TRBJ2-5 and V is TRBV6-2 or TRBV6-3, with D possibly matching TRBD2 (5 bases). The CDR3 totals 14 residues. Looked up from germline, CDR1 is MNHEY and CDR2 is SVGEGT. The V gene lost 6 bases and the J gene lost 4 bases, with 15 bases spanning the gap.

The CDR3 loop reads CASSRGGAPGGQYF. DNA of the CDR3: TGTGCCAGCAGCCGAGGTGGGGCCCCAGGGGGCCAGTACTTC. This sequence joins TRBV14 and TRBJ2-5, with 7 bases that match TRBD1. This CDR3 comprises 14 residues. In germline, CDR1 is SGHDN, CDR2 FVKESK. The trim removed 4 bases at V and 10 bases at J, leaving 12 bases unmatched. Full variable domain (rest looked up from reference TRBV14 and TRBJ2-5): EAGVTQFPSHSVIEKGQTVTLRCDPISGHDNLYWYRRVMGKEIKFLLHFVKESKQDESGMPNNRFLAERTGGTYSTLKVQPAELEDSGVYFCASSRGGAPGGQYFGPGTRLLVL.

The CDR3 DNA follows: TGTGCCAGCAGCCAAGAGTGGGGGCCGCATGGCTACACCTTC. Amino acids: CASSQEWGPHGYTF. This sequence joins TRBV3-1 (or the pseudogene TRBV3-2) and TRBJ1-2; D is perhaps TRBD1 (6 bases). The CDR3 has 14 amino acids. The V and J ends lost 0 bases and 6 bases respectively, with 11 bases between them. From germline, CDR1 is LGHDT and CDR2 YNNKEL (reference sequence).

V usage is TRBV7-9 and J usage is TRBJ2-7; D call uncertain. Germline CDR1 is SEHNR and CDR2 is FQNEAQ (reference sequence). Trimming left V 1 base short and J 3 bases short, with 7 bases between. The CDR3 is 13 amino acids. The CDR3 loop reads CASSLGIDYEQYF. For the CDR3, the DNA is TGTGCCAGCAGCTTAGGAATAGACTACGAGCAGTACTTC.

The chain couples TRBV4-1 to TRBJ2-6; D perhaps matches TRBD2 (5 bases). Trimming stripped 4 bases from V and 2 bases from J, with 12 bases between. Germline V gives CDR1 MGHRA, CDR2 YSYEKL. This CDR3 has 16 amino acids. CDR3 amino acids: CASSPPAGAGANVLTF. In DNA form, the CDR3 reads TGCGCCAGCAGCCCCCCGGCGGGTGCTGGGGCCAACGTCCTGACTTTC.

The chain links TRBV28 to TRBJ1-3, with 7 bases aligning to TRBD1. Losses at the gene ends were 5 bases for V and 4 bases for J; bases not matched to a gene: 8. The CDR3 has 15 residues. Germline-derived CDR1 and CDR2 are MDHEN and SYDVKM. This chain's CDR3 is CASSPGGTPGNTIYF. The CDR3 DNA is TGTGCCAGCAGTCCAGGGGGAACCCCGGGAAACACCATATATTTT.

This chain connects TRBV15 to TRBJ1-6, with D unresolved. This CDR3 is 15 amino acids long. Trimming stripped 1 base from V and 9 bases from J, with 13 bases between. Per germline, CDR1 LNHNV and CDR2 YYDKDF (reference sequence). The CDR3 DNA reads TGTGCCACCAGCAGAGTACCCAGGCTCGGTTCACCCCTCCACTTT. This gives the protein CATSRVPRLGSPLHF.

This rearrangement joins TRBV5-6 to TRBJ2-4; TRBD2 aligns across 13 bases. The germline CDR1 and CDR2 sequences are SGHDT and YYEEEE. The J segment lost 3 bases and the V segment lost 1 base, leaving 7 bases of the junction unmatched. The CDR3 is 18 amino acids. CDR3 protein: CASSLTSGRAEVKNIQYF. CDR3 sequence (DNA): TGTGCCAGCAGCTTGACTAGCGGGAGGGCCGAGGTCAAAAACATTCAGTACTTC.

The V call is TRBV7-2, the J call TRBJ2-7; 12 positions match TRBD1. Germline values: CDR1 SGHTA, CDR2 FQGNSA. This CDR3 is 15 amino acids long. The ends lost 4 bases at V and 7 bases at J; junction bases unmatched: 8. CDR3 sequence: CASSYTGQGAPEQYF. In DNA, the CDR3 is TGTGCCAGCAGCTACACGGGACAGGGGGCGCCTGAGCAGTACTTC.

This chain joins TRBV10-1 and TRBJ2-1, with 8 bases that match TRBD2. The V segment lost 8 bases and the J segment 9 bases; nucleotides outside the gene matches: 9. CDR1 and CDR2 from the germline V gene are WNHNN and SYGVQD (reference sequence). The CDR3 sequence is 13 residues long. CDR3 region: CASGDSGNGEQFF. In nucleotides, the CDR3 is TGCGCCAGCGGAGATAGCGGGAATGGTGAGCAGTTCTTC.

V and J are TRBV19 and TRBJ2-7; 15 positions match TRBD2. The CDR3 is made up of 17 amino acids. V was pared by 8 bases and J by 7 bases, with 15 bases of the junction left unmatched. CDR1 is LNHDA and CDR2 is SQIVND in the germline V gene (reference sequence). The CDR3 sequence is CASLWTSGRGGLCEQYF. As DNA, the CDR3 is TGTGCCAGTCTCTGGACTAGCGGGAGGGGGGGACTGTGTGAGCAGTACTTC.

The rearrangement uses TRBV7-6 and TRBJ1-1; D ambiguous. The CDR3 runs to 14 residues. V gave up 1 base and J gave up 2 bases, with 8 bases separating them. Germline V gene data show CDR1 as SGHVS and CDR2 as FNYEAQ. The chain's CDR3 is CASSLGHRNTEAFF. The CDR3 bases are TGTGCCAGCAGCTTAGGCCACAGAAACACTGAAGCTTTCTTT.

The chain couples TRBV28 to TRBJ2-3; 13 bases fit TRBD2. CDR1 is MDHEN and CDR2 is SYDVKM in the germline V gene. V was clipped by 6 bases and J by 4 bases; unmatched bases: 16. The CDR3 extends over 19 amino acids. CDR3 DNA: TGTGCCAGCAGGACCGCTGGCCTGGTGACTAGCGGGAGGCCAGATACGCAGTATTTT. It yields the protein CASRTAGLVTSGRPDTQYF.

The V and J genes are TRBV10-3 and TRBJ1-2, with a tentative D call TRBD1 (5 bases). The CDR3 sequence is 14 residues long. Germline V gene sequence: CDR1 ENHRY, CDR2 SYGVKD. The ends were cut back, 10 bases at V and 2 bases at J, with 17 bases in the middle. The CDR3 spells CATQGAGLNYGYTF. The CDR3 coding sequence is TGTGCCACGCAAGGAGCGGGGCTAAACTATGGCTACACCTTC.

This clone was recorded a few times. The V and J genes are TRBV27 and TRBJ2-7, with 8 bases lining up with TRBD2. V was pared by 3 bases and J by 7 bases, with 11 bases of the junction left unmatched. The germline V gene has CDR1 MNHEY and CDR2 SMNVEV (reference sequence). This CDR3 contains 15 residues. The CDR3 nucleotides are TGTGCCAGCAGTTTCGGTTACGAGCGGGAGCGGGAGCAGTACTTC. Translating gives CASSFGYEREREQYF.

The rearrangement links TRBV4-2 to TRBJ2-5; TRBD2 agrees at 13 bases. The V and J ends lost 0 bases and 5 bases, in that order; junction bases with no gene match: 3. Germline CDR1 is LGHNA and CDR2 is YNFKEQ. The CDR3 spans 16 residues. CDR3 loop: CASSQELAGGPETQYF. For the CDR3, the DNA is TGTGCCAGCAGCCAAGAACTAGCGGGAGGGCCGGAGACCCAGTACTTC.

The rearrangement links TRBV4-1 to TRBJ2-5; 10 nucleotides match TRBD2. The V segment lost 1 base and the J segment 0 bases; nucleotides outside the gene matches: 8. The CDR3 sequence is 18 residues long. Per the germline V gene, CDR1 is MGHRA and CDR2 is YSYEKL. The CDR3 loop is CASSQGLAGALYQETQYF. The CDR3 DNA is TGCGCCAGCAGCCAAGGTCTAGCGGGGGCCTTGTACCAAGAGACCCAGTACTTC.